This record looks at one TCR beta chain sequence and its context. This sample stems from a study of cytomegalovirus exposure and HLA in healthy donors. The table came from immunoSEQ multiplex PCR; TCRdb's copy has only in-frame clones and leaves some out. The profile covers under 100,000 clones, with roughly 94% appearing a single time and about 0.7% taken by the ten largest. The sequence derives from a young woman in good health and CMV-seronegative. The sequenced sample consisted of PBMCs.

CDR3 in amino acids: CASSQDEARGGYGYTF. The CDR3 nucleotides read TGCGCCAGCAGCCAAGACGAGGCCAGGGGCGGCTATGGCTACACCTTC. V usage is TRBV4-1 and J usage is TRBJ1-2; possible D gene TRBD1, 6 bases. Germline lookup yields CDR1 MGHRA and CDR2 YSYEKL. This CDR3 is built from 16 residues. Trimming removed 0 bases at V and 4 bases at J, with 15 bases between.